These T cell receptor beta chains were read from a single sample in a study of cytomegalovirus exposure and HLA in healthy donors. Data came from immunoSEQ multiplex PCR; TCRdb stores just in-frame clones and leaves some out. The table lists nearly 70,000 clones, 74% of them singletons, with roughly 10% in the top ten. Sequenced input: PBMCs. Source of these receptors: a woman aged 55-69 years in good health and CMV-seropositive. CDR3s include the opening cysteine and the closing phenylalanine or tryptophan. A D gene is named only where the DNA matches it firmly. The size of a clone is reported for some rows only, either as once, few or many, or as a class for expanded clones.

>TRBJ1-5|TRBD1|TRBV30|-
TGTGCCTGGAGGCCGACAGGGTTCAATCAGCCCCAGCATTTT
CAWRPTGFNQPQHF
>TRBJ2-7|-|TRBV6-5|-
TGTGCCAGCAGGGCTAGCTCCTACGAGCAGTACTTC
CASRASSYEQYF
>TRBJ2-1|TRBD1|TRBV10-1|-
TGCGCCAGCAGTGGACCGGGACAGCACTACAATGAGCAGTTCTTC
CASSGPGQHYNEQFF
>TRBJ1-5|-|TRBV19|-
TGTGCCAGTAGTATACAGGGTGAAAATCAGCCCCAGCATTTT
CASSIQGENQPQHF
>TRBJ1-1|TRBD1|TRBV19|-
TGTGCCAGTAGGAAGACAGGGATGAACACTGAAGCTTTCTTT
CASRKTGMNTEAFF
>TRBJ1-2|-|TRBV27|-
TGTGCCAGCAGTCTCAGGGGTCGCGACTACACCTTC
CASSLRGRDYTF
>TRBJ2-3|-|TRBV6-6|-
TGTGCCAGCAGCTCGGGGAGGAGCACAGATACGCAGTATTTT
CASSSGRSTDTQYF
>TRBJ1-2|-|TRBV5-1|-
TGCGCCAGCAGCTTGGAGCCCGGTCGAGGCTACACCTTC
CASSLEPGRGYTF
>TRBJ2-3|TRBD2|TRBV5-8|-
TGTGCCAGCAGCTTGACCCTAGCGGGGGGACATACGCAGTATTTT
CASSLTLAGGHTQYF
>TRBJ2-1|TRBD2|TRBV5-1|-
TGCGCCAGCAGGGCGTTTATAGCGGGGGGGCCTGAGGAGCAGTTCTTC
CASRAFIAGGPEEQFF
>TRBJ1-2|-|TRBV10-3|-
TGTGCCACGACAGTCGATCCTTCTAACTATGGCTACACCTTC
CATTVDPSNYGYTF
>TRBJ1-1|-|TRBV18|-
TGTGCCAGCTCACCCTCATCAGGGCCGTATGAAGCTTTCTTT
CASSPSSGPYEAFF
>TRBJ1-1|-|TRBV7-2|once
TGTGCCAGCAGCTTAAGGGGGGGGCGCGTGAACACTGAAGCTTTCTTT
CASSLRGGRVNTEAFF
>TRBJ2-5|-|TRBV2|-
TGTGCCAGCATAATGGGAGTTCACCAAGAGACCCAGTACTTC
CASIMGVHQETQYF
>TRBJ2-3|TRBD2|TRBV2|-
TGTGCCAGCAGCATGCAAAATAAGCGGGGGGGGACAGATACGCAGTATTTT
CASSMQNKRGGTDTQYF
>TRBJ2-3|TRBD2|TRBV4-1|few
TGCGCCAGCAGCCAGGCTGGGGGACTAGCGTTGGCAGATACGCAGTATTTT
CASSQAGGLALADTQYF
>TRBJ1-5|-|TRBV28|-
TGTGCCAGCAGGGGGGGTGGGGCGGGTAATCAGCCCCAGCATTTT
CASRGGGAGNQPQHF
>TRBJ1-1|TRBD1|TRBV29-1|-
TGCAGCGCTCTAGACAGGGGGGGGGACACTGAAGCTTTCTTT
CSALDRGGDTEAFF
>TRBJ2-5|-|TRBV29-1|-
TGCAGCGTTGAGGGCGGACCGGGACACCAGCTAGAGACCCAGTACTTC
CSVEGGPGHQLETQYF
>TRBJ2-2|-|TRBV4-1|-
TGCGCCAGCAGCCGATCGTACGGGAGAGGCACCGGGGAGCTGTTTTTT
CASSRSYGRGTGELFF
>TRBJ2-7|-|TRBV7-3|-
TGTGCCAGCACCTACACGACAGTACTAATTTCCTACGAGCAGTACTTC
CASTYTTVLISYEQYF
>TRBJ1-2|-|TRBV15|-
TGTGCCACCAGCAGAGAAGGGGGGGCCGTTGGGGGCTACACCTTC
CATSREGGAVGGYTF
>TRBJ1-5|TRBD1|TRBV7-6|-
TGTGCCAGCAGCTACGGGACAGGGGAAGATCAGCCCCAGCATTTT
CASSYGTGEDQPQHF
>TRBJ2-1|TRBD2|TRBV7-9|-
TGTGCCAGCAGCCCCGGGACTAGCAGGGTAAATGAGCAGTTCTTC
CASSPGTSRVNEQFF
>TRBJ2-1|TRBD2|TRBV5-1|-
TGCGCCAGCAGCTTGAGTAGCGGGGTCAATGAGCAGTTCTTC
CASSLSSGVNEQFF
>TRBJ1-6|-|TRBV25-1|once
TGTGCCAGCAGTGAAGGGTGGGCTTCACCCCTCCACTTT
CASSEGWASPLHF
>TRBJ1-1|TRBD1|TRBV19|-
TGTGCCAGTAGTATCGGACAGGTCGGCACTGAAGCTTTCTTT
CASSIGQVGTEAFF
>TRBJ2-5|-|TRBV7-9|-
TGTGCCAGCACTAGACAGCAAGAGACCCAGTACTTC
CASTRQQETQYF
>TRBJ2-7|TRBD1|TRBV2|-
TGTGCCAGCAGTTGGCAGGGGGCAGGCGAGCAGTACTTC
CASSWQGAGEQYF
>TRBJ1-1|TRBD1|TRBV30|few
TGTGCCTGGAGCGTGGACAGGAAAGCTTTCTTT
CAWSVDRKAFF
>TRBJ2-7|TRBD1|TRBV6-5|-
TGTGCCAGCAGTTACTCCTGGACAGGGAACTACGAGCAGTACTTC
CASSYSWTGNYEQYF
>TRBJ1-1|-|TRBV19|-
TGTGCCAGTAGTCCGACGAGGGCACGGGCAAGAGGCACTGAAGCTTTCTTT
CASSPTRARARGTEAFF
>TRBJ2-7|TRBD1|TRBV7-8|-
TGTGCCAGCAGCTTAGGGAGACAGGGAGACTACGAGCAGTACTTC
CASSLGRQGDYEQYF
>TRBJ1-1|TRBD1|TRBV6-5|few
TGTGCCAGCAGCCGACAGGGAGGAAATACTGAAGCTTTCTTT
CASSRQGGNTEAFF
>TRBJ2-7|TRBD1|TRBV19|-
TGTGCCAGTAGTACCAGGACAGGGGAAGAGCAGTACTTC
CASSTRTGEEQYF
>TRBJ1-1|TRBD1|TRBV7-9|few
TGTGCCAGCAGCTCCGACAGGGAAGTGGCTGAAGCTTTCTTT
CASSSDREVAEAFF
>TRBJ2-7|TRBD1|TRBV13|once
TGTGCCAGCACCAGACAGGGGAACTACGAGCAGTACTTC
CASTRQGNYEQYF
>TRBJ1-2|TRBD1|TRBV6-1|-
TGTGCCAGCAGACGGACAGGACAAAACCAAGGCTACACCTTC
CASRRTGQNQGYTF
>TRBJ2-1|TRBD2|TRBV14|once
TGTGCCAGCAGCCCCGTGCGGGGGTACAATGAGCAGTTCTTC
CASSPVRGYNEQFF
>TRBJ2-5|-|TRBV5-1|-
TGCGACAGCAGCTACGGGGACCAAGAGACCCAGTACTTC
CDSSYGDQETQYF
>TRBJ1-6|-|TRBV7-9|-
TGTGCCAGCAGCTCGGGGTCGGGGGGAAATTCACCCCTCCACTTT
CASSSGSGGNSPLHF
>TRBJ1-2|-|TRBV11-2|once
TGTGCCAGCAGCTCCGAGAGAGAGGGCTACACCTTC
CASSSEREGYTF
>TRBJ2-4|-|TRBV5-1|-
TGCGCCAGCAGCTTGGACACATCCAAAAACATTCAGTACTTC
CASSLDTSKNIQYF
>TRBJ2-7|-|TRBV4-2|-
TGTGCCAGCAGCCAAGATCGTCGGGGGAGCTCCTACGAGCAGTACTTC
CASSQDRRGSSYEQYF
>TRBJ2-3|-|TRBV29-1|-
TGCAGCGCGTCGGCGGCGCTTGACACAGATACGCAGTATTTT
CSASAALDTDTQYF
>TRBJ1-4|TRBD1|TRBV18|-
TGTGCCAGCTCATCGGGACAGGGGGTAGAAAAACTGTTTTTT
CASSSGQGVEKLFF
>TRBJ2-7|-|TRBV5-1|-
TGCGCCAGCAGCTTGGTGTCAGGGGTTAGCTACGAGCAGTACTTC
CASSLVSGVSYEQYF
>TRBJ2-1|-|TRBV6-5|-
TGTGCCAGCACTAAGGGGGGGGCCTACAATGAGCAGTTCTTC
CASTKGGAYNEQFF
>TRBJ1-5|-|TRBV29-1|once
TGCAGCGTTCTATCCGACGGCGGGCAGCCCCAGCATTTT
CSVLSDGGQPQHF
>TRBJ1-1|-|TRBV28|-
TGTGCCAGCAGGTTGCAGACTGAAGCTTTCTTT
CASRLQTEAFF
>TRBJ2-1|TRBD1|TRBV5-1|-
TGCGCCAGCAGCTCCGACGGGACAGGATCAGATGAGCAGTTCTTC
CASSSDGTGSDEQFF
>TRBJ1-6|-|TRBV11-2|-
TGTGCGAGCAGCTTTGGACTGTCGAATTCACCCCTCCACTTT
CASSFGLSNSPLHF
>TRBJ1-2|-|TRBV10-3|-
TGTGCCATCAGTTCCCAGGAGGATTATGGCTACACCTTC
CAISSQEDYGYTF
>TRBJ2-5|-|TRBV5-1|-
TGCGCCAGCAGCTTGGAATGGGGCAGCCAAGAGACCCAGTACTTC
CASSLEWGSQETQYF
>TRBJ2-1|TRBD1|TRBV6-1|-
TGTGCCAGCAGCACCCGTGGGGACAGTCAGTTCTTC
CASSTRGDSQFF
>TRBJ1-2|-|TRBV6-5|once
TGTGCCAGCAGCCCCCTAAGGGAGGGAGGAGGTGGCTACACCTTC
CASSPLREGGGGYTF
>TRBJ1-1|TRBD1|TRBV5-5|many
TGTGCCAGCAGCTTGAGCCCCGGGACAGGTTCGAACACTGAAGCTTTCTTT
CASSLSPGTGSNTEAFF
>TRBJ2-5|-|TRBV30|-
TGTGCCTGGAGTGCGGTCCTACCCCCGGGAGAGACCCAGTACTTC
CAWSAVLPPGETQYF